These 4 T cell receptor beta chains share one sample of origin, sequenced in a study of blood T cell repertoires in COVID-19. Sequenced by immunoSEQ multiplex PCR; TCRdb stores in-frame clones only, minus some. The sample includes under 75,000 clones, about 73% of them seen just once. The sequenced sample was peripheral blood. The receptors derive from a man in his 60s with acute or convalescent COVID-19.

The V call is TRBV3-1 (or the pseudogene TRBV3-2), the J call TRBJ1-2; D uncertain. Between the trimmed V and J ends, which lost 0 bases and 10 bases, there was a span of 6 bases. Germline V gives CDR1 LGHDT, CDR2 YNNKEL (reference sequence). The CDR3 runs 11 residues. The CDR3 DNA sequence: TGTGCCAGCAGCCAAGAACAGTCCTACACCTTC. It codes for CASSQEQSYTF.

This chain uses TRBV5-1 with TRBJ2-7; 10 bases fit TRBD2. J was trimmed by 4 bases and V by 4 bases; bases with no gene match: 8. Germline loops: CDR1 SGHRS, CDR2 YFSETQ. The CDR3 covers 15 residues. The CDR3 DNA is TGCGCCAGCAGCGGGGGAACTAGCGGGAATTACGAGCAGTACTTC. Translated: CASSGGTSGNYEQYF.

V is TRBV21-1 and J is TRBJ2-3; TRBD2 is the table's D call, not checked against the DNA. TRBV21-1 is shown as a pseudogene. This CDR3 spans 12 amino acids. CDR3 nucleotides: TGTGCCAGCGTTCGGAGCACAGATACGCAGTATTTT. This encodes CASVRSTDTQYF.

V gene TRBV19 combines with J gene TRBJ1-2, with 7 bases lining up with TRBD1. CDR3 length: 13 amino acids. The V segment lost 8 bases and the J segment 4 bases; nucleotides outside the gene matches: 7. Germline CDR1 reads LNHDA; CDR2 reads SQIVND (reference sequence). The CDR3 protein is CASAPGGGYGYTF. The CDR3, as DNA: TGTGCCAGTGCACCAGGGGGAGGCTATGGCTACACCTTC.